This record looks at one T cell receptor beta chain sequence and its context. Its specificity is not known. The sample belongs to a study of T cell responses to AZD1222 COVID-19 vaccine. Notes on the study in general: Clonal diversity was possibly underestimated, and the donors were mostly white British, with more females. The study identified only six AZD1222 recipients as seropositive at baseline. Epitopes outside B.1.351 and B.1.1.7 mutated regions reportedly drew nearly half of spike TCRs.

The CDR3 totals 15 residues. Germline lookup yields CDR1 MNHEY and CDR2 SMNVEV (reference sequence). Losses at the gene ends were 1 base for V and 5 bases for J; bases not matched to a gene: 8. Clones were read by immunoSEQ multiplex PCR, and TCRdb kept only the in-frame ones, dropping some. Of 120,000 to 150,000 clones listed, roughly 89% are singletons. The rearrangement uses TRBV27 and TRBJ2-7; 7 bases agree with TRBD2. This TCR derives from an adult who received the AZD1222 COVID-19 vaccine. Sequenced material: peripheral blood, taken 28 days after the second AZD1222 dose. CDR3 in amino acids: CASSLWGGLDDEQYF. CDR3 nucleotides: TGTGCCAGCAGTTTATGGGGAGGGCTTGACGACGAGCAGTACTTC.